The 25 T cell receptor beta chains below all came from one sample that was sequenced in a study of beta chain features in type 1 diabetes. The isolated RNA, all of it, was reverse transcribed, so expressed TCRB transcripts were what got sequenced. Only in-frame clones appear in the TCRdb table, and some are missing; sequencing was by immunoSEQ multiplex PCR. The profile covers about 700,000 clones, with 13% appearing a single time and approximately 0.021% taken by the ten largest. Their antigens remain unidentified. Study-level findings and limits: Moderate yet significant TCRB CDR3 shortening was seen in Type 1 diabetes patients in all four CD4+ subsets.

Sequencing was carried out using naive CD4+ T cells from blood. These receptors all come from a man younger than 35 with type 1 diabetes.

This rearrangement joins TRBV7-9 to TRBJ1-2; 10 bases line up with TRBD1. The V and J ends lost 1 base and 9 bases, in that order; junction bases with no gene match: 8. From germline, CDR1 is SEHNR and CDR2 FQNEAQ (reference sequence). The CDR3 is 15 amino acids. CDR3 sequence reads: CASSLVGTGARSYTF. DNA for the CDR3: TGTGCCAGCAGCTTAGTCGGGACAGGGGCGAGGAGCTACACCTTC.

V and J are TRBV14 and TRBJ1-6, with 8 positions matching TRBD1. The CDR3 runs to 16 residues. From germline, CDR1 is SGHDN and CDR2 FVKESK. Unmatched junction bases numbered 2, after V lost 0 bases and J lost 4 bases. The CDR3 loop is CASSQDGTGYNSPLHF. The CDR3 DNA reads as TGTGCCAGCAGCCAAGATGGGACAGGTTATAATTCACCCCTCCACTTT.

This chain connects TRBV27 to TRBJ1-2, with D possibly TRBD1 on 5 matching bases. Trimming stripped 6 bases from V and 7 bases from J, with 15 bases between. Germline assignment: CDR1 MNHEY and CDR2 SMNVEV (reference sequence). The CDR3 spans 13 residues. Here the CDR3 DNA reads TGTGCCAGCAGCTCCAGACTGGGGGTTGGCTACACCTTC. Translating gives CASSSRLGVGYTF.

This clone was counted between two and nine times. This chain connects TRBV6-5 to TRBJ2-1; D is tentatively TRBD1 or TRBD2 (5 bases each). CDR3 length: 14 amino acids. Deletions cut 4 bases from V and 5 bases from J, with 12 bases between. Germline CDR1 and CDR2: MNHEY and SVGAGI. The CDR3 is CASSSGQGHNEQFF. The DNA for the CDR3 is TGTGCCAGCAGTTCGGGGCAGGGCCACAATGAGCAGTTCTTC.

This chain uses TRBV15 with TRBJ2-5; TRBD2 might be the D (6 bases). V shed 3 bases and J shed 2 bases, with 28 bases lying between them. Germline V gives CDR1 LNHNV, CDR2 YYDKDF (reference sequence). This CDR3 has 20 amino acids. This CDR3 is CATSRAFGSIGGTSQETQYF. CDR3 in DNA: TGTGCCACCAGCAGGGCCTTTGGGAGCATCGGGGGAACGTCTCAAGAGACCCAGTACTTC.

This rearrangement joins TRBV30 to TRBJ2-1; 9 bases align to TRBD1. The junction had 13 bases not matched to a gene; V was cut back by 8 bases and J by 8 bases. The CDR3 covers 14 residues. Germline V gene sequence: CDR1 GTSNPN, CDR2 SVGIG (reference sequence). The DNA of the CDR3 is TGTGCCCTAACCCCGGGACAGGGTAGGGATGAGCAGTTCTTC. Translation: CALTPGQGRDEQFF.

This clone was seen only a few times. V usage is TRBV5-1 and J usage is TRBJ2-7; 9 positions match TRBD1. Germline trimming cut 4 bases from V and 3 bases from J; bases unmatched to any gene: 11. The germline V gene encodes CDR1 SGHRS and CDR2 YFSETQ. The CDR3 extends over 16 amino acids. The CDR3 region is CASSPARDRVDYEQYF. CDR3 nucleotide sequence: TGCGCCAGCAGCCCCGCGAGGGACAGGGTTGACTACGAGCAGTACTTC.

In its sample, this clone was seen a few times. The V call is TRBV10-3, the J call TRBJ1-4; D is uncertain. CDR1 ENHRY and CDR2 SYGVKD come from the germline V gene. Trimming stripped 6 bases from V and 8 bases from J, with 16 bases between. CDR3 length equals 14 residues. The CDR3 DNA is TGTGCCATCAGCCGGGCCCCCCGAGGAGAAAAACTGTTTTTT. Amino acids: CAISRAPRGEKLFF.

This clone has a handful of counts. J is TRBJ2-7 and V is TRBV6-1; D gene uncertain. This CDR3 region has 12 residues. V lost 6 bases and J 0 bases, leaving 6 bases between the germline ends. Looked up from germline, CDR1 is MNHNS and CDR2 is SASEGT. The CDR3 DNA follows: TGTGCCAGCAGGGACCCCTCCTACGAGCAGTACTTC. This codes for CASRDPSYEQYF.

This rearrangement joins TRBV28 to TRBJ1-2, with TRBD1 as a possible D gene (5 bases). Germline lookup yields CDR1 MDHEN and CDR2 SYDVKM. The CDR3 extends over 13 amino acids. V lost 5 bases and J 8 bases, leaving 15 bases between the germline ends. The CDR3 protein is CASSTQAPEGYTF. The CDR3, as DNA: TGTGCCAGCAGTACACAGGCCCCCGAGGGCTACACCTTC.

A few counts support this clone. This chain joins TRBV5-4 and TRBJ2-3, with 12 bases identical to TRBD2. Per the germline V gene, CDR1 is SGHNT and CDR2 is YYREEE (reference sequence). The CDR3 contains 15 residues. J lost 3 bases, V lost 4 bases, and 3 bases had no gene match. The chain's CDR3 is CASSRGLAGTDTQYF. CDR3 DNA: TGTGCCAGCAGCCGAGGACTAGCGGGAACAGATACGCAGTATTTT.

A few counts support this clone. V usage is TRBV9 and J usage is TRBJ2-3; D gene uncertain. Deletions cut 4 bases from V and 0 bases from J, with 15 bases between. Germline-derived CDR1 and CDR2 are SGDLS and YYNGEE. This CDR3 comprises 16 residues. CDR3 in DNA: TGTGCCAGCAGCCCCCGGGTGGCTAAAAGCACAGATACGCAGTATTTT. It encodes CASSPRVAKSTDTQYF.

The chain employs TRBV19 and TRBJ2-2; possible D gene TRBD2, 6 bases. The CDR3 runs 13 residues. Trimming removed 6 bases from V and 3 bases from J, with 8 bases in between. CDR1 is LNHDA, CDR2 SQIVND, per germline (reference sequence). The CDR3 reads CASSGGYTGELFF. The CDR3 coding sequence is TGTGCCAGTAGCGGGGGATACACCGGGGAGCTGTTTTTT.

The rearrangement joins TRBV5-1 to TRBJ2-3, with D possibly matching TRBD2 (6 bases). Germline loops: CDR1 SGHRS, CDR2 YFSETQ. V was shortened by 0 bases and J by 1 base, with 18 bases between the two germline ends. The CDR3 loop spans 18 amino acids. This chain's CDR3 is CASSLVVAGSSGTDTQYF. The CDR3 DNA follows: TGCGCCAGCAGCTTGGTAGTGGCGGGGTCGAGCGGCACAGATACGCAGTATTTT.

The chain joins TRBV7-9 to TRBJ1-1; no firm D call. Germline lookup yields CDR1 SEHNR and CDR2 FQNEAQ (reference sequence). The V end was cut by 4 bases, the J end by 13 bases, with 16 bases between. CDR3 length: 12 amino acids. CDR3 DNA: TGTGCCAGCAGCTCTTCCTATTCGGTTGGTTTCTTT. Its protein is CASSSSYSVGFF.

As for this clone: Other nucleotide sequences from this sample produce the same CDR3. This chain joins TRBV25-1 and TRBJ1-2; no clear D gene. The V and J ends lost 3 bases and 4 bases respectively, with 6 bases between them. Germline assignment: CDR1 MGHDK and CDR2 SYGVNS. There are 12 residues in the CDR3. The CDR3 DNA is TGTGCCAGCAGTGACCCCGGCTATGGCTACACCTTC. This sequence encodes CASSDPGYGYTF.

The chain carries TRBV6-5 and TRBJ2-2; D not resolved. The CDR3 consists of 14 residues. Per the germline V gene, CDR1 is MNHEY and CDR2 is SVGAGI. Trimming removed 1 base at V and 0 bases at J, with 3 bases between. Here the CDR3 DNA reads TGTGCCAGCAGTTACTTGTCGAACACCGGGGAGCTGTTTTTT. It translates to CASSYLSNTGELFF.

The chain uses TRBV5-1 and TRBJ2-7; perhaps TRBD1 as D (6 bases). This CDR3 is 14 amino acids long. Trimming took off 0 bases at V and 5 bases at J, with 12 bases between the two ends. The germline CDR1 and CDR2 sequences are SGHRS and YFSETQ. The CDR3, as DNA: TGCGCCAGCAGCTTGGTATACGGACAGAACGAGCAGTACTTC. Translated: CASSLVYGQNEQYF.

This clone was seen a handful of times. The chain has TRBV6-1 and TRBJ2-7; 8 bases match TRBD2. J was trimmed by 1 base and V by 5 bases; bases with no gene match: 4. The CDR3 totals 14 residues. Germline loops: CDR1 MNHNS, CDR2 SASEGT. DNA of the CDR3: TGTGCCAGCAGTAAAAGCGGGGGATCCTACGAGCAGTACTTC. Its translation is CASSKSGGSYEQYF.

CDR3 in amino acids: CASSLVEGGYTF. CDR3 sequence (DNA): TGTGCCAGCAGCCTGGTGGAAGGTGGCTACACCTTC. The chain joins TRBV16 to TRBJ1-2; D unclear. V was pared by 4 bases and J by 7 bases, with 10 bases between. The CDR3 covers 12 residues. Germline assignment: CDR1 KGHSY and CDR2 FQNENV.

V and J are TRBV5-6 and TRBJ1-5; D not resolved. The ends were cut back, 4 bases at V and 7 bases at J, with 12 bases in the middle. This CDR3 has 13 residues. Per germline, CDR1 SGHDT and CDR2 YYEEEE. The CDR3 coding sequence is TGTGCCAGCAGCACGCCAGGAGGACAGCCCCAGCATTTT. Its translation is CASSTPGGQPQHF.

The V and J genes are TRBV7-2 and TRBJ2-1; D gene unclear. The ends were cut back, 4 bases at V and 9 bases at J, with 10 bases in the middle. The CDR3 contains 12 residues. In germline, CDR1 is SGHTA, CDR2 FQGNSA. CDR3 in DNA: TGTGCCAGCAGCTCCCGCGGTGGTGAGCAGTTCTTC. Amino acids: CASSSRGGEQFF.

This clone was picked up a small number of times. V and J are TRBV6-4 and TRBJ2-1, with 14 bases identical to TRBD2. Unmatched junction bases numbered 6, after V lost 7 bases and J lost 10 bases. The length of the CDR3 is 14 residues. Germline V gene lookup returns CDR1 MRHNA and CDR2 SNTAGT. CDR3: CASTGLAGGGEQFF. In DNA, the CDR3 is TGTGCCAGCACCGGACTAGCGGGGGGTGGAGAGCAGTTCTTC.

This chain uses TRBV5-1 with TRBJ2-7, with 9 bases aligning to TRBD1. Germline V gene data show CDR1 as SGHRS and CDR2 as YFSETQ. CDR3 length: 15 residues. Trimming at V came to 3 bases and at J to 5 bases, leaving 9 bases not matched to a gene. The CDR3 sequence is CASSSQGAQVNEQYF. The CDR3 DNA reads as TGCGCCAGCAGCTCACAGGGGGCGCAAGTAAACGAGCAGTACTTC.

The rearrangement links TRBV6-1 to TRBJ2-5; D is possibly TRBD2 (5 bases). Looked up from germline, CDR1 is MNHNS and CDR2 is SASEGT. Trimming left V 6 bases short and J 11 bases short, with 13 bases between. The CDR3 spans 11 residues. The CDR3 DNA reads as TGTGCCAGCAGCAGCATTACGGGGCAGTACTTC. As protein: CASSSITGQYF.